Presented here are 23 T cell receptor beta chains from one specimen sequenced in a study of blood T cell repertoires in COVID-19. Measured with immunoSEQ multiplex PCR; TCRdb has only the in-frame clones, and not every one. The table records around 250,000 clones, roughly 88% of them present only once. Sequencing used PBMCs or T cells enriched from blood (not recorded which). The receptor set was obtained from a woman aged 50 to 60 who had recovered from COVID-19.

The rearrangement joins TRBV16 to TRBJ2-1, with 8 bases matching TRBD2. Per germline, CDR1 KGHSY and CDR2 FQNENV. The V and J ends lost 2 bases and 1 base, in that order; junction bases with no gene match: 4. The CDR3 covers 16 residues. The CDR3 sequence is CASSQLLAESYNEQFF. CDR3 coding DNA: TGTGCCAGCAGCCAACTACTAGCGGAATCCTACAATGAGCAGTTCTTC.

The gene calls are TRBV27 and TRBJ2-1, with 9 bases lining up with TRBD2. The CDR3 length is 15 residues. Trimming took 4 bases from V and 8 from J; bases not matched to a gene: 9. In germline, CDR1 is MNHEY, CDR2 SMNVEV (reference sequence). CDR3 nucleotides: TGTGCCAGCAGTTCACCCGGGACTAGCACGTATGAGCAGTTCTTC. It encodes CASSSPGTSTYEQFF.

The chain uses TRBV7-9 and TRBJ2-1; 10 bases align to TRBD2. The CDR3 length is 18 residues. Trimming cost V 4 bases and J 8 bases; bases outside gene matches: 17. The germline gives CDR1 SEHNR, CDR2 FQNEAQ (reference sequence). CDR3 protein: CASSSPAGGPSWSDEQFF. In nucleotides, the CDR3 is TGTGCCAGCAGCTCTCCAGCGGGAGGGCCTTCTTGGTCAGATGAGCAGTTCTTC.

The chain recombines TRBV7-2 with TRBJ2-7, with 9 nucleotides matching TRBD1. Trimming cost V 5 bases and J 5 bases; bases outside gene matches: 13. This CDR3 comprises 16 residues. Germline V gene sequence: CDR1 SGHTA, CDR2 FQGNSA. The CDR3 coding sequence is TGTGCCAGCAGCCCCCCGAGCCGGGACAGGGTGCACGAGCAGTACTTC. It specifies CASSPPSRDRVHEQYF.

This clone has a single count. This sequence joins TRBV5-4 and TRBJ1-6; D unclear. The CDR3 has 12 amino acids. The germline CDR1 and CDR2 sequences are SGHNT and YYREEE (reference sequence). V shed 1 base and J shed 8 bases, with 4 bases lying between them. The CDR3 spells CASSLPDSPLHF. The CDR3 coding sequence is TGTGCCAGCAGCTTGCCGGATTCACCCCTCCACTTT.

This chain links TRBV30 with TRBJ1-5; possibly TRBD1 for D (6 bases). V gave up 1 base and J gave up 4 bases, with 8 bases separating them. The CDR3 is 13 amino acids. From germline, CDR1 is GTSNPN and CDR2 SVGIG (reference sequence). The CDR3 region is CAWSEQGNQPQHF. CDR3 in DNA: TGTGCCTGGAGTGAGCAGGGGAATCAGCCCCAGCATTTT.

About this clone itself: This same CDR3 is encoded by further DNA sequences in the sample. The chain recombines TRBV7-9 with TRBJ2-3, with no clear D. The CDR3 runs 12 residues. The germline gives CDR1 SEHNR, CDR2 FQNEAQ (reference sequence). Trimming cost V 4 bases and J 0 bases, with 2 bases left between them. The CDR3 sequence: CASSSSTDTQYF. CDR3 DNA sequence: TGTGCCAGCAGCTCAAGCACAGATACGCAGTATTTT.

This clone was observed a handful of times. This sequence joins TRBV5-6 and TRBJ1-2; TRBD1 matches at 9 bases. CDR3 size: 15 residues. With 4 bases clipped from V and 4 bases from J, the junction kept 8 bases outside the gene matches. CDR1 and CDR2 (germline): SGHDT, YYEEEE. The CDR3: CASSAVGQGPYGYTF. As DNA, the CDR3 is TGTGCCAGCAGCGCAGTGGGACAGGGTCCCTATGGCTACACCTTC.

This clone was recorded only once. The V call is TRBV7-2, the J call TRBJ2-3; D is ambiguous. CDR1 is SGHTA and CDR2 is FQGNSA in the germline V gene. V lost 7 bases, J lost 6 bases, and 14 bases lay in between. The CDR3 covers 13 residues. For the CDR3, the DNA is TGTGCCAGCACCCTAACCATAATGGATACGCAGTATTTT. The encoded protein is CASTLTIMDTQYF.

The chain's CDR3 is CASSQYRQGSSYNEQFF. The CDR3 nucleotides read TGTGCCAGCTCACAATATAGACAGGGCAGCTCCTACAATGAGCAGTTCTTC. The rearrangement joins TRBV18 to TRBJ2-1; 7 bases map to TRBD1. Germline-derived CDR1 and CDR2 are KGHSH and LQKENI. The CDR3 runs 17 residues. The V gene end was trimmed by 4 bases and the J gene end by 0 bases; junction bases not matched to a gene: 9. Full variable domain (missing parts from reference TRBV18 and TRBJ2-1): NAGVMQNPRHLVRRRGQEARLRCSPMKGHSHVYWYRQLPEEGLKFMVYLQKENIIDESGMPKERFSAEFPKEGPSILRIQQVVRGDSAAYFCASSQYRQGSSYNEQFFGPGTRLTVL.

The chain couples TRBV3-1 (or the pseudogene TRBV3-2) to TRBJ1-2; 7 bases match TRBD1. The CDR3 is made up of 14 amino acids. Germline V CDR1 and CDR2: LGHDT, YNNKEL (reference sequence). Germline trimming cut 3 bases from V and 5 bases from J; bases unmatched to any gene: 6. The CDR3 sequence: CASSHEDRVYGYTF. In DNA form, the CDR3 reads TGTGCCAGCAGCCACGAAGACAGGGTGTATGGCTACACCTTC.

The chain recombines TRBV5-1 with TRBJ1-1; 7 bases align to TRBD1. V was pared by 4 bases and J by 1 base, with 7 bases of the junction left unmatched. CDR1 is SGHRS, CDR2 YFSETQ, per germline. This CDR3 spans 15 amino acids. CDR3 amino acids: CASSPRTGRNTEAFF. Here the CDR3 DNA reads TGCGCCAGCAGCCCTCGGACAGGAAGGAACACTGAAGCTTTCTTT.

The chain joins TRBV28 to TRBJ2-7; 7 bases fit TRBD1. With V trimmed by 10 bases and J by 3 bases, 9 bases remained unmatched. The CDR3 runs to 13 residues. Germline V gene sequence: CDR1 MDHEN, CDR2 SYDVKM. CDR3 nucleotides: TGTGCCATTTCACCGGGACAGAACTACGAGCAGTACTTC. As protein: CAISPGQNYEQYF.

This chain links TRBV2 with TRBJ1-1; possibly TRBD1 for D (6 bases). V was pared by 10 bases and J by 1 base, with 13 bases between. CDR1 SNHLY and CDR2 FYNNEI come from the germline V gene. This CDR3 is built from 13 residues. CDR3 in amino acids: CAIQDRTNTEAFF. DNA for the CDR3: TGTGCCATCCAGGACAGAACGAACACTGAAGCTTTCTTT.

The DNA for the CDR3 is TGTGCCAGCAGCCCCCGGGTAGCGGGAGATGGGGAGCAGTACTTC. This codes for CASSPRVAGDGEQYF. The chain has TRBV13 and TRBJ2-7; 9 bases align to TRBD2. The V gene's germline CDR1 is PRHDT and CDR2 FYEKMQ (reference sequence). V shed 5 bases and J 7 bases; nucleotides not matched to a gene: 12. This CDR3 is 15 amino acids long. The full variable domain, with the rest looked up from reference TRBV13 and TRBJ2-7, is AAGVIQSPRHLIKEKRETATLKCYPIPRHDTVYWYQQGPGQDPQFLISFYEKMQSDKGSIPDRFSAQQFSDYHSELNMSSLELGDSALYFCASSPRVAGDGEQYFGPGTRLTVT.

The chain links TRBV7-8 to TRBJ2-7; a weak D match, TRBD1 (5 bases). Between the trimmed V and J ends, which lost 5 bases and 6 bases, there was a span of 17 bases. The CDR3 is 14 amino acids. Germline assignment: CDR1 SGHVS and CDR2 FQNEAQ. The CDR3 nucleotides are TGTGCCAGCAGCAGAGAAAGGGGCCCTAGCGAGCAGTACTTC. Encoded protein: CASSRERGPSEQYF.

The J gene is TRBJ2-1, the V gene TRBV5-8, with 10 bases aligning to TRBD2. Germline values: CDR1 SGHTS, CDR2 YDEGEE. V dropped 4 bases and J dropped 6; count of bases not matched to a gene: 13. This CDR3 has 17 amino acids. Written as DNA, the CDR3 is TGTGCCAGCAGCCGTAACTTGCTAGCGGGAGTCGGCAATGAGCAGTTCTTC. This encodes CASSRNLLAGVGNEQFF.

This sequence joins TRBV7-2 and TRBJ2-6; 9 nucleotides align to TRBD2. The CDR3 consists of 16 residues. Trimming took 4 bases from V and 4 from J; bases not matched to a gene: 5. CDR1 is SGHTA and CDR2 is FQGNSA in the germline V gene. CDR3 amino acids: CASSYSGRGGANVLTF. In DNA, the CDR3 is TGTGCCAGCAGCTATAGCGGGAGAGGAGGGGCCAACGTCCTGACTTTC.

J is TRBJ2-3 and V is TRBV5-4; weak D call: TRBD2 (6 bases). Trimming took 4 bases from V and 0 from J, leaving 12 bases between them. Germline V gene data show CDR1 as SGHNT and CDR2 as YYREEE (reference sequence). This CDR3 region has 15 residues. The CDR3 spells CASSPGRGSTDTQYF. The CDR3 region has the DNA TGTGCCAGCAGCCCGGGGCGGGGTAGCACAGATACGCAGTATTTT. Based on the CDR3 plus reference TRBV5-4 and TRBJ2-3, the full variable domain is ETGVTQSPTHLIKTRGQQVTLRCSSQSGHNTVSWYQQALGQGPQFIFQYYREEENGRGNFPPRFSGLQFPNYSSELNVNALELDDSALYLCASSPGRGSTDTQYFGPGTRLTVL.

The chain joins TRBV7-9 to TRBJ2-3, with D tentatively TRBD2 (6 bases). V was pared by 1 base and J by 9 bases, with 20 bases between. This CDR3 has 16 residues. From germline, CDR1 is SEHNR and CDR2 FQNEAQ (reference sequence). The CDR3 bases are TGTGCCAGCAGCTTAGTTTCGGGAGTTTCCCCCCCGACGCAGTATTTT. This gives the protein CASSLVSGVSPPTQYF.

The chain has TRBV28 and TRBJ1-4, with 8 bases that match TRBD1. From germline, CDR1 is MDHEN and CDR2 SYDVKM. With V trimmed by 4 bases and J by 6 bases, 10 bases remained unmatched. The CDR3 length is 16 residues. The CDR3 protein is CASSYPSGGIDEKLFF. CDR3 bases: TGTGCCAGCAGTTACCCCTCAGGGGGCATCGATGAAAAACTGTTTTTT.

V usage is TRBV18 and J usage is TRBJ1-2; 7 nucleotides match TRBD1. Germline V lookup: CDR1 KGHSH, CDR2 LQKENI. CDR3 length equals 15 residues. Trimming cost V 1 base and J 4 bases; bases outside gene matches: 6. The CDR3 DNA reads TGTGCCAGCTCACCACGACAGGGACCGCCCTATGGCTACACCTTC. It codes for CASSPRQGPPYGYTF.

This clone was seen only a few times. V usage is TRBV9 and J usage is TRBJ2-1; D may be TRBD2 (5 bases). V gave up 4 bases and J gave up 0 bases, with 14 bases separating them. The V gene's germline CDR1 is SGDLS and CDR2 YYNGEE. The CDR3 extends over 16 amino acids. CDR3 coding DNA: TGTGCCAGCAGCCCTCGCGCGGGTCCCTCCTACAATGAGCAGTTCTTC. It is translated as CASSPRAGPSYNEQFF. The full variable domain, its missing parts supplied by reference TRBV9 and TRBJ2-1, is DSGVTQTPKHLITATGQRVTLRCSPRSGDLSVYWYQQSLDQGLQFLIQYYNGEERAKGNILERFSAQQFPDLHSELNLSSLELGDSALYFCASSPRAGPSYNEQFFGPGTRLTVL.